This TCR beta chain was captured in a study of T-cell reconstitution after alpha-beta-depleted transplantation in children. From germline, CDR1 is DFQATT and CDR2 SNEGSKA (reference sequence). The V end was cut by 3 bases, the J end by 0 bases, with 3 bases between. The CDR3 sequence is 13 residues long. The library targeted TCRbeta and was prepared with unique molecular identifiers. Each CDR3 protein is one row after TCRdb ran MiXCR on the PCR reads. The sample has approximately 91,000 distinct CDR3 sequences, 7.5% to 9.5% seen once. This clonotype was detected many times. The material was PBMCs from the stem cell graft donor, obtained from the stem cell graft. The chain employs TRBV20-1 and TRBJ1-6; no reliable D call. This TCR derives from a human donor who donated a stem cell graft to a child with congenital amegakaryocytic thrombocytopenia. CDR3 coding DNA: TGCAGTGCTAGGGTCTCCTATAATTCACCCCTCCACTTT. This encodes CSARVSYNSPLHF.